This TCR beta chain was identified during a study of OX40 agonist ivuxolimab in advanced cancers. Study-wide points: In the 0.1-3.0 mg/kg groups, partial responders showed among the lowest expansion.

The length of the CDR3 is 13 residues. V lost 7 bases, J lost 4 bases, and 8 bases stayed unmatched. The germline V gene has CDR1 SQVTM and CDR2 ANQGSEA. Sequenced by immunoSEQ multiplex PCR; TCRdb stores in-frame clones only, minus some. The table includes roughly 53,000 clones, roughly 84% detected once. In the case of this clone: Its specificity is unknown.

The rearrangement uses TRBV29-1 and TRBJ2-7; TRBD2 matches at 9 bases. The sample consisted of CD4+ or CD8+ T cells sorted from blood, taken in a trial of the OX40 agonist ivuxolimab. The sequence was collected from an adult with an advanced solid tumor such as melanoma, head and neck, liver or kidney cancer. The CDR3 is CSATLSGGYEQYF. The CDR3 region has the DNA TGCAGCGCCACTCTGAGCGGGGGGTACGAGCAGTACTTC.